Presented here are 28 T cell receptor beta chains from one specimen sequenced in a study of T-cell reconstitution after alpha-beta-depleted transplantation in children. Their specific antigens are unknown. Unique molecular identifiers were incorporated when the TCRbeta library was constructed. Using its own MiXCR run on the PCR reads, TCRdb lists one record per CDR3 protein. The table lists 25,000 to 35,000 distinct CDR3 sequences, 5.5% to 8% of them singletons, with approximately 30% in the top ten. Study-wide findings and caveats: At around two months after transplant, the alpha-beta T cells were reportedly derived from several hundred expanded clones that came from non-depleted graft cells.

The source was peripheral blood, collected 60 days after TCRalphabeta/CD19-depleted stem cell transplant. These receptors were collected from a child less than two years old who had a stem cell transplant for acute myeloid leukemia, so the T cells may come from the graft donor.

Many counts were recorded for this clonotype. The V call is TRBV28, the J call TRBJ2-7; TRBD2 agrees at 7 bases. Germline V gene data show CDR1 as MDHEN and CDR2 as SYDVKM. CDR3 length: 13 residues. V lost 5 bases, J lost 6 bases, and 7 bases stayed unmatched. This CDR3 reads CASSQLGRGEQYF. CDR3 bases: TGTGCCAGCAGTCAGCTGGGGAGGGGCGAGCAGTACTTC. The full variable domain, rest sourced from reference TRBV28 and TRBJ2-7, is DVKVTQSSRYLVKRTGEKVFLECVQDMDHENMFWYRQDPGLGLRLIYFSYDVKMKEKGDIPEGYSVSREKKERFSLILESASTNQTSMYLCASSQLGRGEQYFGPGTRLTVT.

Ten or more counts support this clonotype. The chain combines TRBV7-9 with TRBJ2-1; the match to TRBD1 covers 7 bases. Trimming took 8 bases from V and 6 from J; bases not matched to a gene: 4. Germline values: CDR1 SEHNR, CDR2 FQNEAQ (reference sequence). The CDR3 covers 12 residues. CDR3 DNA sequence: TGTGCCAGCCGCGACAGGGCCAATGAGCAGTTCTTC. It is translated as CASRDRANEQFF.

Ten or more counts support this clonotype. This chain connects TRBV27 to TRBJ2-5, with TRBD1 identical over 12 bases. This CDR3 has 17 amino acids. Germline CDR1 is MNHEY and CDR2 is SMNVEV (reference sequence). V gave up 0 bases and J gave up 5 bases; unmatched junction bases: 7. The CDR3 region is CASSLSFRDRGHETQYF. The CDR3 region has the DNA TGTGCCAGCAGTTTATCCTTCCGGGACAGGGGGCACGAGACCCAGTACTTC.

This clonotype came up a few times. The chain links TRBV6-5 to TRBJ1-2; D is uncertain. This CDR3 comprises 15 residues. Trimming stripped 0 bases from V and 4 bases from J, with 12 bases between. CDR1 is MNHEY and CDR2 is SVGAGI in the germline V gene. In DNA, the CDR3 is TGTGCCAGCAGTTACTCGAGCCGGAAGGTCTATGGCTACACCTTC. It specifies CASSYSSRKVYGYTF.

This clonotype was counted ten times or more. The V gene is TRBV18, the J gene TRBJ2-1; 9 bases map to TRBD1. Germline assignment: CDR1 KGHSH and CDR2 LQKENI. This CDR3 has 16 amino acids. The trim removed 3 bases at V and 2 bases at J, leaving 5 bases unmatched. Here the CDR3 reads CASSPGTGFTYNEQFF. CDR3 in DNA: TGTGCCAGCTCACCTGGGACAGGGTTTACCTACAATGAGCAGTTCTTC.

This clonotype was picked up many times. This sequence joins TRBV6-2 or TRBV6-3 and TRBJ2-7; D is undetermined. Germline-derived CDR1 and CDR2 are MNHEY and SVGEGT. The CDR3 runs 16 residues. The V and J ends lost 4 bases and 3 bases respectively, with 19 bases between them. CDR3 protein: CASSSLLGDSLYEQYF. CDR3 sequence (DNA): TGTGCCAGCAGTTCCCTACTTGGCGATTCCCTCTACGAGCAGTACTTC.

Many counts were recorded for this clonotype. CDR3 sequence (DNA): TGTGCCAGCAGCTTACAAACCGGGGAGCTGTTTTTT. As protein: CASSLQTGELFF. The J gene is TRBJ2-2, the V gene TRBV11-2; no definite D call. V dropped 2 bases and J dropped 5 bases, with 3 bases sitting between them. Germline CDR1 SGHAT, CDR2 FQNNGV. This CDR3 is built from 12 residues.

This clonotype was counted ten times or more. The chain has TRBV20-1 and TRBJ2-3; 7 nucleotides match TRBD2. The CDR3 covers 10 residues. Per the germline V gene, CDR1 is DFQATT and CDR2 is SNEGSKA (reference sequence). The CDR3 coding sequence is TGCAGAGCCGGGAGGGATACGCAGTATTTT. It specifies CRAGRDTQYF.

This clonotype was counted many times. V is TRBV6-2 or TRBV6-3 and J is TRBJ1-1, with 8 bases aligning to TRBD1. The CDR3 runs to 16 residues. J gave up 5 bases and V 2 bases, and 10 bases lay outside the gene matches. Germline-derived CDR1 and CDR2 are MNHEY and SVGEGT. In nucleotides, the CDR3 is TGTGCCAGCAGTTACAGCCAGGGGGCGCGGTGGACTGAAGCTTTCTTT. Translation: CASSYSQGARWTEAFF.

This clonotype was detected ten times or more. This chain joins TRBV28 and TRBJ2-1, with D tentatively TRBD2 (6 bases). The CDR3 totals 16 residues. The germline CDR1 and CDR2 sequences are MDHEN and SYDVKM. V lost 3 bases and J 5 bases, leaving 17 bases between the germline ends. Here the CDR3 reads CASSLARREWDNEQFF. The CDR3 DNA reads as TGTGCCAGCAGTTTGGCGAGGCGGGAATGGGACAATGAGCAGTTCTTC.

CDR3 DNA: TGTGCCACCAGCAGAGAAGGGCCAGATACGCAGTATTTT. Protein: CATSREGPDTQYF. The chain links TRBV15 to TRBJ2-3; D gene unclear. The length of the CDR3 is 13 residues. Germline CDR1 and CDR2: LNHNV and YYDKDF (reference sequence). V dropped 0 bases and J dropped 4 bases, with 5 bases sitting between them.

This clonotype has a count of ten or more. CDR3: CASSPFTAPRGGELFF. The CDR3 bases are TGTGCCAGCAGCCCCTTCACAGCACCTAGGGGGGGGGAGCTGTTTTTT. The rearrangement uses TRBV4-2 and TRBJ2-2; perhaps TRBD1 as D (6 bases). With 4 bases removed from V and 8 bases from J, the gap between germline ends came to 20 bases. CDR1 and CDR2 (germline): LGHNA, YNFKEQ. This CDR3 region has 16 residues.

This clonotype has ten or more counts. The chain has TRBV30 and TRBJ2-3; TRBD2 agrees at 7 bases. Germline CDR1 and CDR2: GTSNPN and SVGIG (reference sequence). The CDR3 has 15 amino acids. Trimming at V came to 0 bases and at J to 1 base, leaving 4 bases not matched to a gene. In DNA, the CDR3 is TGTGCCTGGAGTGTACTGGCGGGGGGCACAGATACGCAGTATTTT. This sequence encodes CAWSVLAGGTDTQYF.

This clonotype was recorded at least ten times. The chain recombines TRBV15 with TRBJ1-1; D remains unclear. Per germline, CDR1 LNHNV and CDR2 YYDKDF (reference sequence). The CDR3 is 14 amino acids. The germline V and J ends were trimmed by 0 bases and 7 bases, with 12 bases remaining between them. The CDR3 nucleotides read TGTGCCACCAGCAGAGATCGGACGGAATTTGAAGCTTTCTTT. Translating it yields CATSRDRTEFEAFF.

The table lists this clonotype with many counts. The V and J genes are TRBV7-2 and TRBJ2-2; TRBD1 aligns across 7 bases. Germline values: CDR1 SGHTA, CDR2 FQGNSA. The CDR3 totals 15 residues. Trimming removed 6 bases from V and 7 bases from J; junction bases left unmatched: 11. CDR3 sequence: CASRRNRGFDGELFF. In nucleotides, the CDR3 is TGTGCCAGCAGGCGAAACAGGGGTTTCGACGGGGAGCTGTTTTTT.

This clonotype has a count of ten or more. This sequence joins TRBV20-1 and TRBJ2-3; 7 bases are a match to TRBD2. CDR1 and CDR2 from the germline V gene are DFQATT and SNEGSKA (reference sequence). The CDR3 covers 14 residues. Germline trimming cut 5 bases from V and 0 bases from J; bases unmatched to any gene: 5. The CDR3 loop is CSARDYMSTDTQYF. In nucleotides, the CDR3 is TGCAGTGCTCGGGACTACATGAGCACAGATACGCAGTATTTT.

This clonotype was counted ten times or more. The chain employs TRBV20-1 and TRBJ1-2; TRBD1 agrees at 9 bases. Germline CDR1 is DFQATT and CDR2 is SNEGSKA (reference sequence). This CDR3 spans 16 amino acids. Trimming cost V 5 bases and J 5 bases; bases outside gene matches: 15. As DNA, the CDR3 is TGCAGTGCTTTCGGCCTCCGGGACAGGGAGGGGTATGGCTACACCTTC. This gives the protein CSAFGLRDREGYGYTF.

There are a few counts of this clonotype. The rearrangement uses TRBV6-2 or TRBV6-3 and TRBJ2-7; D is unclear. This CDR3 has 16 amino acids. From germline, CDR1 is MNHEY and CDR2 SVGEGT. V dropped 5 bases and J dropped 0 bases, with 17 bases sitting between them. The CDR3 spells CASSPLVGRSSYEQYF. The DNA of the CDR3 is TGTGCCAGCAGTCCCCTCGTCGGTAGGAGCTCCTACGAGCAGTACTTC.

This clonotype was detected ten times or more. The CDR3 protein is CASSLIGSQFF. Here the CDR3 DNA reads TGTGCCAGCAGTTTAATCGGGAGCCAGTTCTTC. V and J are TRBV12-3 or TRBV12-4 and TRBJ2-1, with D possibly being TRBD2 (6 bases). Trimming took off 2 bases at V and 13 bases at J, with 9 bases between the two ends. There are 11 residues in the CDR3.

This clonotype was counted many times. The genes are TRBV6-1 and TRBJ2-7; TRBD2 is a possible D gene (6 bases). Trimming cost V 6 bases and J 0 bases, with 15 bases left between them. The germline gives CDR1 MNHNS, CDR2 SASEGT. This CDR3 spans 15 amino acids. The CDR3 is CASRGGWTDSYEQYF. CDR3 coding DNA: TGTGCCAGCAGGGGGGGATGGACGGACTCCTACGAGCAGTACTTC.

This clonotype was counted many times. The chain uses TRBV6-2 or TRBV6-3 and TRBJ2-7, with D possibly matching TRBD1 (6 bases). The CDR3 runs to 13 residues. V was shortened by 0 bases and J by 3 bases, with 6 bases between the two germline ends. The germline V gene encodes CDR1 MNHEY and CDR2 SVGEGT. Here the CDR3 DNA reads TGTGCCAGCAGTTACTCGGACAGCTACGAGCAGTACTTC. It yields the protein CASSYSDSYEQYF.

This clonotype was counted many times. The rearrangement uses TRBV4-2 and TRBJ2-5; D is possibly TRBD2 (6 bases). The CDR3 covers 16 residues. V lost 2 bases, J lost 2 bases, and 15 bases lay in between. Germline CDR1 LGHNA, CDR2 YNFKEQ. The CDR3 loop is CASSQKGGRRQETQYF. Written as DNA, the CDR3 is TGTGCCAGCAGCCAAAAGGGAGGCAGGCGTCAAGAGACCCAGTACTTC.

This clonotype was seen repeatedly, ten times or more. This chain uses TRBV3-1 with TRBJ2-1; D call uncertain. Trimming took off 2 bases at V and 6 bases at J, with 8 bases between the two ends. The germline CDR1 and CDR2 sequences are LGHDT and YNNKEL (reference sequence). The CDR3 has 13 amino acids. CDR3 sequence reads: CASSQTFLNEQFF. In DNA form, the CDR3 reads TGTGCCAGCAGCCAAACGTTTCTCAATGAGCAGTTCTTC.

This clonotype was counted ten times or more. As DNA, the CDR3 is TGCAGTGCTAGACAGGGGACTGAAGCTTTCTTT. Its protein product is CSARQGTEAFF. The rearrangement joins TRBV20-1 to TRBJ1-1, with D tentatively TRBD1 (6 bases). The CDR3 runs to 11 residues. Trimming pared 2 bases from V and 5 bases from J, leaving 6 bases between. The germline V gene has CDR1 DFQATT and CDR2 SNEGSKA (reference sequence).

This clonotype was found many times. The V gene is TRBV4-2, the J gene TRBJ2-1; 7 bases are a match to TRBD2. The V segment lost 0 bases and the J segment 5 bases; nucleotides outside the gene matches: 7. CDR3 size: 16 residues. Germline V gives CDR1 LGHNA, CDR2 YNFKEQ. Here the CDR3 reads CASSQEIPAGHNEQFF. CDR3 nucleotide sequence: TGTGCCAGCAGCCAAGAGATTCCAGCGGGACACAATGAGCAGTTCTTC.

This clonotype was observed at least ten times. This chain links TRBV7-9 with TRBJ1-4; the D gene is possibly TRBD1 (5 bases). V was cut by 4 bases and J by 3 bases, with 9 bases left in between. The germline CDR1 and CDR2 sequences are SEHNR and FQNEAQ (reference sequence). CDR3 length equals 14 residues. CDR3 region: CASSWDGPNEKLFF. The CDR3 DNA reads as TGTGCCAGCAGCTGGGACGGTCCTAATGAAAAACTGTTTTTT.

This clonotype has ten or more counts. The chain combines TRBV25-1 with TRBJ2-3; either TRBD1 or TRBD2 may supply D (6 bases each). V lost 3 bases to trimming and J lost 4 bases, with 11 bases between them. The CDR3 loop spans 14 amino acids. Germline V gene data show CDR1 as MGHDK and CDR2 as SYGVNS. This chain's CDR3 is CASSEWGAADTQYF. For the CDR3, the DNA is TGTGCCAGCAGTGAGTGGGGGGCGGCAGATACGCAGTATTTT.

There are many counts of this clonotype. The chain carries TRBV10-3 and TRBJ2-7; D might be TRBD1 (6 bases). Trimming shortened V by 6 bases and J by 3 bases, and 18 bases separated the two germline ends. The CDR3 sequence is 15 residues long. The germline CDR1 and CDR2 sequences are ENHRY and SYGVKD. The CDR3 DNA is TGTGCCATCAGGACAGGAGTCGGAAGGTACTACGAGCAGTACTTC. It is translated as CAIRTGVGRYYEQYF.